The 4 T cell receptor beta chains below come from one sample, sequenced in a study of T cells in severe cutaneous drug reactions (dated by TCRdb to between 2018 and 2020). Sequencing was performed on donors who were patients with carbamazepine-induced Stevens-Johnson syndrome or toxic epidermal necrolysis (CBZ-SJS/TEN). For sequencing, an Illumina MiSeq was employed. For both bulk and single-cell sequencing, libraries were prepared with the iRepertoire multiplex PCR system using TCR subtype-specific primers. TCRdb reprocessed the raw reads; every CDR3 protein sequence is a single record, and DNA is not supplied. This sample's table lists roughly 5,500 distinct CDR3 sequences. The top ten clones comprise less than 20% of the sample. The sample was PBMCs. These receptors originate from a human donor with a severe cutaneous adverse drug reaction.

This chain's CDR3 is CASSLRLAGNNEQFF. The rearrangement joins TRBV5-1 to TRBJ2-1; no DNA is available, so the TRBD2 call from TCRdb remains unchecked. CDR3 size: 15 residues. Germline V gives CDR1 SGHRS, CDR2 YFSETQ.

This clonotype is deemed medium-sized by its frequency. This rearrangement joins TRBV4-2 to TRBJ2-1. This CDR3 region has 13 residues. Germline V gene data show CDR1 as LGHNA and CDR2 as YNFKEQ. The CDR3 loop is CASSRNHDNEQFF.

This chain connects TRBV19 to TRBJ1-6. The CDR3 spans 13 residues. The germline V gene encodes CDR1 LNHDA and CDR2 SQIVND (reference sequence). CDR3 residues: CASSSAANSPLHF.

V gene TRBV30 combines with J gene TRBJ2-3; TCRdb returns TRBD2, unconfirmable since there is no DNA. This CDR3 has 15 residues. CDR1 is GTSNPN and CDR2 is SVGIG in the germline V gene (reference sequence). CDR3 sequence reads: CAWTGLAGAGDTQYF.